Described below is a single TCR beta chain sequence and its context. Here immunoSEQ multiplex PCR was the method, and the copy in TCRdb shows in-frame clones only, minus some. The table includes 200,000 or so clones, about four fifths detected once. The donors were members of the validation cohort, which comprised approximately 120 subjects and was separate from the first cohort of roughly 700 subjects. The ends lost 2 bases at V and 5 bases at J; junction bases unmatched: 7. CDR1 is SGDLS, CDR2 YYNGEE, per germline. CDR3 length equals 16 residues. This record comes from a study of cytomegalovirus exposure and HLA in healthy donors.

This TCR was recovered from a young man in good health and CMV-seropositive. This sequence joins TRBV9 and TRBJ2-3; TRBD2 matches 11 bases. What was sequenced was PBMCs. The CDR3 coding sequence is TGTGCCAGCAGCGTGGGGACTAGCGGTTCTAGAGATACGCAGTATTTT. Its protein is CASSVGTSGSRDTQYF.